Shown below are 10 T cell receptor beta chains from a single sample sequenced in a study of blood T cell repertoires in COVID-19. Sequencing was performed with immunoSEQ multiplex PCR; in TCRdb, only in-frame clones are kept and a portion is missing. The sample includes hundreds of thousands of clones, about 88% of them seen just once. Sample: peripheral blood. The receptor set was obtained from a man between 65 and 85 years old with acute or convalescent COVID-19.

The chain employs TRBV7-9 and TRBJ1-5; D uncertain. This CDR3 region has 11 residues. Germline CDR1 is SEHNR and CDR2 is FQNEAQ (reference sequence). Trimming removed 4 bases at V and 5 bases at J, with 3 bases between. The CDR3 DNA reads TGTGCCAGCAGCTCCGATCAGCCCCAGCATTTT. Protein: CASSSDQPQHF.

This CDR3 reads CASSPGDSLYGYTF. CDR3 nucleotide sequence: TGTGCCAGCAGCCCTGGGGACAGCCTCTATGGCTACACCTTC. This sequence joins TRBV7-3 and TRBJ1-2, with TRBD1 identical over 7 bases. V trimming: 5 bases; J trimming: 4 bases; junction bases outside the gene matches: 7. The germline V gene has CDR1 SGHTA and CDR2 FQGTGA. The CDR3 extends over 14 amino acids.

The chain carries TRBV7-8 and TRBJ2-5; the D is unclear. Germline CDR1 SGHVS, CDR2 FQNEAQ. Trimming took off 4 bases at V and 0 bases at J, with 3 bases between the two ends. There are 12 residues in the CDR3. The CDR3, as DNA: TGTGCCAGCAGCTCAAACCAAGAGACCCAGTACTTC. Residues: CASSSNQETQYF.

The chain combines TRBV10-3 with TRBJ1-6, with 7 bases identical to TRBD1. The CDR3 runs to 14 residues. CDR1 is ENHRY and CDR2 is SYGVKD in the germline V gene. V lost 8 bases, J lost 3 bases, and 4 bases stayed unmatched. The CDR3 sequence is CAISRQGYNSPLHF. The CDR3 DNA reads TGTGCCATCTCAAGACAGGGCTATAATTCACCCCTCCACTTT.

This chain uses TRBV7-2 with TRBJ2-4; 8 bases agree with TRBD1. The germline V gene encodes CDR1 SGHTA and CDR2 FQGNSA. V lost 3 bases to trimming and J lost 3 bases; unmatched junction nucleotides: 13. There are 18 residues in the CDR3. CDR3 region: CASSLSYRRGQVKNIQYF. The CDR3 coding sequence is TGTGCCAGCAGCTTGTCTTACCGCAGGGGGCAAGTCAAAAACATTCAGTACTTC.

V and J are TRBV5-5 and TRBJ1-2, with D uncertain. CDR1 and CDR2 from the germline V gene are SGHKS and YYEKEE (reference sequence). The CDR3 consists of 14 residues. V was pared by 4 bases and J by 1 base, with 11 bases between. This CDR3 reads CASSLDGFNYGYTF. CDR3 nucleotides: TGTGCCAGCAGCCTAGACGGATTTAACTATGGCTACACCTTC.

The chain uses TRBV4-2 and TRBJ2-3, with 8 bases aligning to TRBD1. J lost 4 bases, V lost 5 bases, and 11 bases had no gene match. This CDR3 region has 16 residues. Germline V gene lookup returns CDR1 LGHNA and CDR2 YNFKEQ. CDR3 DNA: TGTGCCAGCAGCATTTCCCCCGGACAGGGACCAGATACGCAGTATTTT. It yields the protein CASSISPGQGPDTQYF.

The chain has TRBV5-1 and TRBJ1-2; 10 nucleotides line up with TRBD1. Germline CDR1 is SGHRS and CDR2 is YFSETQ. The ends lost 3 bases at V and 9 bases at J; junction bases unmatched: 8. The CDR3 runs to 14 residues. The chain's CDR3 is CASSSGTGEWSYTF. CDR3 nucleotides: TGCGCCAGCAGCTCCGGGACAGGGGAGTGGAGCTACACCTTC.

The rearrangement joins TRBV7-2 to TRBJ2-5; D is perhaps TRBD1 (6 bases). Germline assignment: CDR1 SGHTA and CDR2 FQGNSA. The V end lost 4 bases, the J end lost 3 bases, and 15 bases lay between the germline ends. This CDR3 is 15 amino acids long. CDR3 region: CASSSTGTPKETQYF. In DNA, the CDR3 is TGTGCCAGCAGCTCAACCGGGACACCGAAAGAGACCCAGTACTTC.

V and J are TRBV18 and TRBJ1-2, with a weak D call TRBD1 (6 bases). CDR3 length equals 15 residues. Germline V gene data show CDR1 as KGHSH and CDR2 as LQKENI. V lost 1 base to trimming and J lost 4 bases, with 13 bases between them. CDR3 sequence: CASSPRAGDRYGYTF. The CDR3 DNA is TGTGCCAGCTCACCACGGGCAGGGGACCGCTATGGCTACACCTTC.